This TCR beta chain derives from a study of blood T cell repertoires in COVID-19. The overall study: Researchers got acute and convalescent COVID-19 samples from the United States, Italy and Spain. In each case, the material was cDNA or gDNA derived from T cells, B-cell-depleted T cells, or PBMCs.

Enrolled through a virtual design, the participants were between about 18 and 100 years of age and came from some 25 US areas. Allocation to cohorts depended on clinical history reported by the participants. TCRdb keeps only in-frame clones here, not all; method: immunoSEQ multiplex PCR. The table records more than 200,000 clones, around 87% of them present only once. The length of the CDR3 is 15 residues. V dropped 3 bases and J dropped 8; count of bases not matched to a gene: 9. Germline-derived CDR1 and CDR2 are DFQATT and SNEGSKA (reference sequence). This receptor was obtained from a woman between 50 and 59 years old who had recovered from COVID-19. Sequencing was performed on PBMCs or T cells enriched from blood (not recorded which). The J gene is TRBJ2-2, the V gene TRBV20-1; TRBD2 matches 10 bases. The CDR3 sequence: CSASRPAGGPGELFF. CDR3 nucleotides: TGCAGTGCTAGTCGACCAGCGGGAGGGCCGGGGGAGCTGTTTTTT.